This T cell receptor (beta chain) was obtained from a study of blood T cell repertoires in COVID-19 (dated by TCRdb to the early 2020s). Background for the entire study: The collaborator samples originated in the United States, Italy and Spain and spanned the acute and convalescent phases of COVID-19. The prospective study material was composed of cDNA or gDNA derived from T cells, B-cell-depleted T cells, or PBMCs. Deeply sampled blood TCRbeta repertoires from subjects exposed to, actively infected with, or recovered from COVID-19 were included in the dataset. The repertoires were made available in a free public database intended to serve as a resource for research on the immune response to SARS-CoV-2. Samples were obtained from the ongoing ImmuneRACE study (first 160 participants) and from approximately 1,200 subjects provided by 6 global collaborators. The sample metadata nearly always contained a de-identified subject ID, COVID-19 status, age in years and sex. Where available, HLA class I and class II types were obtained from metadata supplied by the sample provider rather than from assay-based typing.

As encoded in the germline V gene (reference sequence), CDR1 is WNHNN while CDR2 is SYGVQD. The CDR3, from cysteine to phenylalanine, totals 15 residues. The CDR3 DNA has 45 bases and is translated from base 1. A distance of 20 bases separates the germline ends of V and J, which lose 4 bases and 8 bases respectively. TCRbeta CDR3 regions were amplified from genomic DNA by means of the immunoSEQ Assay, a bias-controlled multiplex PCR. The authors' pipeline ran thus. Within the assay, amplification of reference gene primers was used to estimate how many nucleated cells each sample contained. Sequence reads were collapsed and filtered to measure the absolute abundance of every unique TCRbeta CDR3 rearrangement. For each sample, productive Simpson clonality was calculated as the square root of Simpson's diversity index across productive rearrangements. The table was pulled from immuneACCESS by TCRdb, which kept in-frame rearrangements only. Such tables lose some clones; where checked, under half of the loss comes from unresolved V genes, and the rest has no known cause. From that table come the V and J calls and clone size; the DNA was used to work out D and trimming. The sample yields around 34,000 clones; about four fifths were counted once. Clones ranked in the top ten supply 40% to 50% of the sample.

Study-level results and caveats: How much clinical and demographic metadata was included differed by source and by participant, and the metadata was provided uncurated.

On this clone itself: Its antigen is not yet known. No much larger clone exists at a distance of one base, and base qualities are not known.

Each collaborating institution followed its own protocols to collect whole blood in K2EDTA tubes. For TCRbeta analysis, collaborators shipped samples as frozen whole blood, isolated PBMCs, or DNA extracted from either of those sample types. The V and J genes are TRBV10-1 and TRBJ1-2; TRBD1 is a possible D gene, resting on 5 matching bases. Material for sequencing was peripheral blood. This TCR was sampled from a man aged 80 or over with active or convalescent COVID-19. The CDR3 sequence is CASSGPRFRASGYTF. At the DNA level, the sequence is TGCGCCAGCAGTGGACCGAGATTCAGGGCGAGCGGCTACACCTTC.